This T cell receptor beta chain was sequenced in a study of cytomegalovirus exposure and HLA in healthy donors. The PCR made use of 60 Vbeta and 13 Jbeta primers. As processed by the authors: About 80 million unique TCR beta chains, around 11 million of them shared, were counted by a later analysis. Assay used: immunoSEQ multiplex PCR; TCRdb lists only in-frame clones, some missing. V, J and clone size were drawn from that table, and D and trimming were deduced from the DNA. This specimen shows some 180,000 clones; the ten leading clones hold 6.5%. The study, taken as a whole, reports: There were around 160 TCR beta chains listed as cytomegalovirus-associated.

Turning to this clone: Its specificity is not known.

The TCR was taken from a man younger than 45 in good health and CMV-seronegative. Specimen: PBMCs.

The CDR3 DNA sequence: TGTGCCAGCAGCCAAGACGGAGCGGCCGAGGATCAGCCCCAGCATTTT. Encoded protein: CASSQDGAAEDQPQHF. The chain is built from TRBV4-2 and TRBJ1-5; D gene unclear. Per germline, CDR1 LGHNA and CDR2 YNFKEQ. V was pared by 0 bases and J by 5 bases, with 14 bases between. CDR3 length: 16 amino acids.